This T cell receptor (beta chain) was found in a study of blood T cell repertoires in COVID-19. Using immunoSEQ multiplex PCR, the repertoire was profiled, and TCRdb retains in-frame clones only, with some absent. The data contain tens of thousands of clones, 80% to 90% of them singletons. V was shortened by 3 bases and J by 0 bases, with 13 bases between the two germline ends. CDR3 length: 16 residues. Germline CDR1 is SNHLY and CDR2 is FYNNEI. The specimen was peripheral blood. The chain links TRBV2 to TRBJ2-3; no clear D gene. The TCR comes from a human donor in a cohort sampled during active COVID-19. CDR3 bases: TGTGCCAGCAGTGATCCGTCAGCGTTAAGCACAGATACGCAGTATTTT. This sequence encodes CASSDPSALSTDTQYF.